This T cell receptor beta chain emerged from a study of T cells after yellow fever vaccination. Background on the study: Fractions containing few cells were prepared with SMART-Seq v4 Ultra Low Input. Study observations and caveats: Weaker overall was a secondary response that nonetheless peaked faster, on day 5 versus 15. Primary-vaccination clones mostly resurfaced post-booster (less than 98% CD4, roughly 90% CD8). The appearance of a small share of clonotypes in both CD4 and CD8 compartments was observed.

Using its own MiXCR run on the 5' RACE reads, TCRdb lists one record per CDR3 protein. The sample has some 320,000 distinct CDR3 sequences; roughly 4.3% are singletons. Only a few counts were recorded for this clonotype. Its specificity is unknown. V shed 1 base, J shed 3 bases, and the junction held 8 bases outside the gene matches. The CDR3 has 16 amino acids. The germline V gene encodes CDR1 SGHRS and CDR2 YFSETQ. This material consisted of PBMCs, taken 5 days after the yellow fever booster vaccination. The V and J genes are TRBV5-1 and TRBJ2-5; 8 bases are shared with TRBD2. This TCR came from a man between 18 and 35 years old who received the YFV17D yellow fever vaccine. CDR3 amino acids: CASSLFLAGGEETQYF. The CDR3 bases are TGCGCCAGCAGCTTGTTCCTAGCGGGTGGGGAAGAGACCCAGTACTTC. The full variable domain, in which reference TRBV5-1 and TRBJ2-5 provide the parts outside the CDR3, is KAGVTQTPRYLIKTRGQQVTLSCSPISGHRSVSWYQQTPGQGLQFLFEYFSETQRNKGNFPGRFSGRQFSNSRSEMNVSTLELGDSALYLCASSLFLAGGEETQYFGPGTRLLVL.